These 25 T cell receptor beta chains originate from one sample sequenced in a study of human T cells and chemical hapten exposure. Time point noted: patch test 2, 6 weeks after DPC sensitization. Treatment of the sample: therapeutic diphenylcyclopropenone sensitization with weekly scalp DPC. TCRdb processed the RACE reads anew with MiXCR; each CDR3 protein has one entry. Counted here are about 69,000 distinct CDR3 sequences, around 10% occurring once; the ten biggest clones make up around 6.8%. The source was whole blood, collected in connection with sensitization to the hapten diphenylcyclopropenone (DPC). These receptors were obtained from a woman in her forties or fifties with alopecia areata. Some clones in this sample may be carry-over from other donors' samples.

This clonotype was recorded at least ten times. The chain links TRBV15 to TRBJ2-1; 10 positions agree with TRBD2. The CDR3 contains 14 residues. Germline lookup yields CDR1 LNHNV and CDR2 YYDKDF (reference sequence). The V gene end was trimmed by 4 bases and the J gene end by 7 bases; junction bases not matched to a gene: 4. The CDR3 nucleotides are TGTGCCACCAGCACCGGACTAGCGGTGAATGAGCAGTTCTTC. Its translation: CATSTGLAVNEQFF.

This clonotype was recorded many times. CDR3: CASSTPGGQETQYF. As DNA, the CDR3 is TGTGCCAGTAGTACACCGGGGGGCCAAGAGACCCAGTACTTC. V gene TRBV19 combines with J gene TRBJ2-5; TRBD2 matches at 7 bases. Germline V gene lookup returns CDR1 LNHDA and CDR2 SQIVND (reference sequence). This CDR3 spans 14 amino acids. J lost 1 base, V lost 4 bases, and 3 bases had no gene match.

The sample holds many counts of this clonotype. V and J are TRBV12-3 or TRBV12-4 and TRBJ2-1, with TRBD2 matching 10 bases. CDR3 length equals 15 residues. With 6 bases clipped from V and 2 bases from J, the junction kept 4 bases outside the gene matches. The CDR3 bases are TGTGCCAGCAGCCGCCTAGCGGGAGCCTACAATGAGCAGTTCTTC. Its translation: CASSRLAGAYNEQFF.

This clonotype was recorded at least ten times. The chain is built from TRBV6-2 or TRBV6-3 and TRBJ2-3; D gene ambiguous. CDR1 is MNHEY and CDR2 is SVGEGT in the germline V gene. The CDR3 spans 12 residues. With 2 bases removed from V and 7 bases from J, the gap between germline ends came to 7 bases. This CDR3 reads CASSYEGYTQYF. DNA for the CDR3: TGTGCCAGCAGTTACGAAGGTTATACGCAGTATTTT.

This clonotype was detected ten times or more. CDR3 residues: CSVQSSGANVLTF. The CDR3 region has the DNA TGCAGCGTGCAGAGCTCTGGGGCCAACGTCCTGACTTTC. The V call is TRBV29-1, the J call TRBJ2-6; no firm D call. The CDR3 runs 13 residues. Germline assignment: CDR1 SQVTM and CDR2 ANQGSEA. V dropped 6 bases and J dropped 0 bases, with 6 bases sitting between them.

This clonotype appeared many times. The chain joins TRBV6-1 to TRBJ1-1; perhaps TRBD1 as D (6 bases). The CDR3 sequence is 16 residues long. Trimming pared 5 bases from V and 0 bases from J, leaving 16 bases between. Germline values: CDR1 MNHNS, CDR2 SASEGT. The CDR3: CASSSLLRGVNTEAFF. The DNA of the CDR3 is TGTGCCAGCAGTTCTTTACTGAGGGGGGTGAACACTGAAGCTTTCTTT.

This clonotype occurred many times. The chain carries TRBV20-1 and TRBJ2-1, with 12 positions matching TRBD2. Trimming at V came to 0 bases and at J to 6 bases, leaving 3 bases not matched to a gene. The germline CDR1 and CDR2 sequences are DFQATT and SNEGSKA (reference sequence). This CDR3 is built from 15 residues. The CDR3 nucleotides are TGCAGTGCTAGAGAGGGACTAGCGGGCCCCAATGAGCAGTTCTTC. Amino acids: CSAREGLAGPNEQFF.

This clonotype has a count of ten or more. The chain joins TRBV2 to TRBJ2-2; 9 bases are a match to TRBD1. The CDR3 has 20 amino acids. CDR1 and CDR2 (germline): SNHLY, FYNNEI. V dropped 6 bases and J dropped 5; count of bases not matched to a gene: 22. The CDR3 DNA is TGTGCCAGCAGAGTACCGGGACAGGGCGGCACAAGCAAACAAACCGGGGAGCTGTTTTTT. It yields the protein CASRVPGQGGTSKQTGELFF.

This clonotype has ten or more counts. This rearrangement joins TRBV20-1 to TRBJ1-1, with D perhaps matching TRBD1 (5 bases). This CDR3 is built from 14 residues. V was trimmed by 7 bases and J by 3 bases, leaving 18 bases between them. The germline CDR1 and CDR2 sequences are DFQATT and SNEGSKA (reference sequence). The CDR3 reads CSVPAAGKDTEAFF. The DNA for the CDR3 is TGCAGTGTCCCCGCGGCAGGGAAGGACACTGAAGCTTTCTTT.

This clonotype was seen at least ten times. V is TRBV7-6 and J is TRBJ2-5, with TRBD2 matching over 7 bases. This CDR3 spans 14 amino acids. V was clipped by 5 bases and J by 0 bases; unmatched bases: 3. CDR1 and CDR2 from the germline V gene are SGHVS and FNYEAQ. The CDR3 region has the DNA TGTGCCAGCAGCCTTAGCGGGTACCAAGAGACCCAGTACTTC. It is translated as CASSLSGYQETQYF.

This clonotype has more than one count but fewer than ten. J is TRBJ2-3 and V is TRBV7-9; D gene ambiguous. V was trimmed by 2 bases and J by 2 bases, leaving 14 bases between them. Per the germline V gene, CDR1 is SEHNR and CDR2 is FQNEAQ (reference sequence). This CDR3 is 16 amino acids long. The CDR3 protein is CASSLRLLGLTDTQYF. For the CDR3, the DNA is TGTGCCAGCAGCTTACGTCTCCTAGGCCTCACAGATACGCAGTATTTT.

The chain links TRBV5-1 to TRBJ1-4; maybe TRBD1 (6 bases). The CDR3 extends over 15 amino acids. Trimming pared 4 bases from V and 6 bases from J, leaving 16 bases between. Germline CDR1 SGHRS, CDR2 YFSETQ. The CDR3 coding sequence is TGCGCCAGCAGCCCGGATAGGAACAGGGATGAAAAACTGTTTTTT. Protein sequence: CASSPDRNRDEKLFF. Supplemented by reference TRBV5-1 and TRBJ1-4, the full variable domain reads KAGVTQTPRYLIKTRGQQVTLSCSPISGHRSVSWYQQTPGQGLQFLFEYFSETQRNKGNFPGRFSGRQFSNSRSEMNVSTLELGDSALYLCASSPDRNRDEKLFFGSGTQLSVL.

This clonotype occurred a few times. CDR3 in amino acids: CASSIDSNMNTEAFF. The CDR3 DNA is TGTGCCAGCAGCATAGACTCGAACATGAACACTGAAGCTTTCTTT. The rearrangement joins TRBV7-2 to TRBJ1-1, with D unresolved. The CDR3 is made up of 15 amino acids. The germline V and J ends were trimmed by 5 bases and 0 bases, with 13 bases remaining between them. CDR1 and CDR2 from the germline V gene are SGHTA and FQGNSA.

This clonotype was found a few times. The V and J genes are TRBV6-1 and TRBJ1-6; D perhaps matches TRBD1 (5 bases). The germline V gene has CDR1 MNHNS and CDR2 SASEGT. The CDR3 has 13 amino acids. Trimming took 0 bases from V and 17 from J, leaving 14 bases between them. CDR3 amino acids: CASSEAGDLRIHF. CDR3 nucleotide sequence: TGTGCCAGCAGTGAAGCGGGGGATTTGAGGATCCACTTT.

This clonotype was detected ten times or more. The chain employs TRBV27 and TRBJ1-5; D gene ambiguous. CDR1 MNHEY and CDR2 SMNVEV come from the germline V gene (reference sequence). V was trimmed by 5 bases and J by 3 bases, leaving 17 bases between them. This CDR3 has 16 amino acids. The CDR3 spells CASSPHGERDNQPQHF. The CDR3 DNA is TGTGCCAGCAGTCCCCATGGGGAAAGGGACAATCAGCCCCAGCATTTT.

Ten or more counts support this clonotype. The chain employs TRBV7-9 and TRBJ2-3; 7 positions agree with TRBD2. Trimming removed 4 bases from V and 3 bases from J; junction bases left unmatched: 7. CDR1 and CDR2 (germline): SEHNR, FQNEAQ (reference sequence). The CDR3 contains 15 residues. CDR3 loop: CASSSGLVVTDTQYF. For the CDR3, the DNA is TGTGCCAGCAGCTCCGGACTAGTAGTGACAGATACGCAGTATTTT.

This clonotype was detected many times. The rearrangement uses TRBV29-1 and TRBJ1-1, with TRBD1 matching 7 bases. The J segment lost 4 bases and the V segment lost 4 bases, leaving 6 bases of the junction unmatched. Per germline, CDR1 SQVTM and CDR2 ANQGSEA. CDR3 length: 13 amino acids. The CDR3 DNA sequence: TGCAGCGTTGTCCAGACAGGGCTCACTGAAGCTTTCTTT. This codes for CSVVQTGLTEAFF.

The CDR3 region is CAWSVDNRDRGNIQYF. DNA of the CDR3: TGTGCCTGGAGTGTGGATAACCGGGACAGGGGAAACATTCAGTACTTC. The gene calls are TRBV30 and TRBJ2-4; 10 bases map to TRBD1. CDR1 GTSNPN and CDR2 SVGIG come from the germline V gene (reference sequence). The CDR3 extends over 16 amino acids. J lost 6 bases, V lost 0 bases, and 8 bases had no gene match.

This clonotype showed up many times. The V gene is TRBV29-1, the J gene TRBJ2-5; 10 nucleotides match TRBD2. The germline gives CDR1 SQVTM, CDR2 ANQGSEA. The CDR3 consists of 14 residues. V lost 6 bases, J lost 1 base, and 5 bases stayed unmatched. Written as DNA, the CDR3 is TGCAGCGTCGGTCGGACTAGCGGCCAAGAGACCCAGTACTTC. Translating gives CSVGRTSGQETQYF.

This clonotype was found a few times. The rearrangement uses TRBV28 and TRBJ1-1; TRBD1 matches at 7 bases. The CDR3 extends over 15 amino acids. After removal of 5 bases from V and 6 bases from J, the junction contained 12 bases not matched to a gene. The germline CDR1 and CDR2 sequences are MDHEN and SYDVKM. In DNA form, the CDR3 reads TGTGCCAGCAGTCTAGGTGCGACAGGGAATTCTGAAGCTTTCTTT. Translated: CASSLGATGNSEAFF.

This rearrangement joins TRBV11-2 to TRBJ2-1; D might be TRBD1 (6 bases). Trimming shortened V by 0 bases and J by 8 bases, and 11 bases separated the two germline ends. This CDR3 comprises 14 residues. The germline CDR1 and CDR2 sequences are SGHAT and FQNNGV. CDR3 sequence: CASSLDRGKDEQFF. CDR3 in DNA: TGTGCCAGCAGCTTAGACAGGGGAAAGGATGAGCAGTTCTTC.

In its sample, this clonotype was seen many times. The chain carries TRBV20-1 and TRBJ2-1; tentatively, D is TRBD2 (6 bases). The CDR3 is 14 amino acids. Germline values: CDR1 DFQATT, CDR2 SNEGSKA (reference sequence). V gave up 6 bases and J gave up 0 bases, with 12 bases separating them. For the CDR3, the DNA is TGCAGTGCGTTCGGCGGGAACTCCTACAATGAGCAGTTCTTC. Amino acids: CSAFGGNSYNEQFF.

This clonotype was recorded many times. This chain joins TRBV3-1 and TRBJ1-4; D ambiguous. The CDR3 extends over 14 amino acids. Germline V lookup: CDR1 LGHDT, CDR2 YNNKEL (reference sequence). Trimming stripped 6 bases from V and 5 bases from J, with 13 bases between. The DNA for the CDR3 is TGTGCCAGCAGTTTCGTTTCCTGGAATGAAAAACTGTTTTTT. Protein: CASSFVSWNEKLFF. The variable domain in full, with the rest retrieved from reference TRBV3-1 and TRBJ1-4, is DTAVSQTPKYLVTQMGNDKSIKCEQNLGHDTMYWYKQDSKKFLKIMFSYNNKELIINETVPNRFSPKSPDKAHLNLHINSLELGDSAVYFCASSFVSWNEKLFFGSGTQLSVL.

The table lists this clonotype with many counts. The chain uses TRBV7-3 and TRBJ2-2, with a weak D call TRBD2 (5 bases). Trimming stripped 5 bases from V and 5 bases from J, with 18 bases between. There are 16 residues in the CDR3. CDR1 and CDR2 (germline): SGHTA, FQGTGA. As DNA, the CDR3 is TGTGCCAGCAGCCACCGTGGGGAATCGGGAACCGGGGAGCTGTTTTTT. This encodes CASSHRGESGTGELFF.

This rearrangement joins TRBV6-4 to TRBJ2-3; TRBD2 matches at 11 bases. V trimming: 6 bases; J trimming: 0 bases; junction bases outside the gene matches: 2. This CDR3 has 15 amino acids. CDR1 MRHNA and CDR2 SNTAGT come from the germline V gene. The CDR3 DNA follows: TGTGCCAGCAGGAGACTAGCGGGAAGCACAGATACGCAGTATTTT. This translates into CASRRLAGSTDTQYF.